The clone carrying this T cell receptor beta chain was recorded a few times. Its matching antigen is unknown. TCR beta libraries were prepared from cDNA with unique molecular identifiers. TCRdb independently ran MiXCR on the PCR reads; one entry per CDR3 protein. The table includes 450,000 or so distinct CDR3 sequences, 45% detected once. The data derive from a study of post-analysis software for immune sequencing data. Findings of the study overall: Normalized Chao1 diversity was significantly lower in multiple sclerosis patients than in controls. Under F measure analysis, samples from one preparation batch co-clustered strongly. Patients had higher frequencies than controls of roughly five TRBV segments, including TRBV5-6, TRBV5-1 and TRBV20-1.

The V gene end was trimmed by 0 bases and the J gene end by 5 bases; junction bases not matched to a gene: 8. Germline-derived CDR1 and CDR2 are LNHNV and YYDKDF (reference sequence). The CDR3 is made up of 16 amino acids. The sample was blood. J is TRBJ2-3 and V is TRBV15; the match to TRBD2 covers 7 bases. This receptor was obtained from a girl under 18 with multiple sclerosis. CDR3 in DNA: TGTGCCACCAGCAGAGATATCTCACTAGCGAGAGATACGCAGTATTTT. Protein sequence: CATSRDISLARDTQYF.